This T cell receptor (beta chain) was observed in a study of spatial heterogeneity in lung cancer. The time point denotes: sample taken at primary tumor resection. The sequenced material consisted of unsorted whole RNA from tumor, nontumor lung or frozen PBMC. One entry per CDR3 protein, called by TCRdb with MiXCR from the 5' RACE reads. The sample consists of approximately 3,000 distinct CDR3 sequences, around 13% of them appearing once. With 8 bases removed from V and 2 bases from J, the gap between germline ends came to 12 bases. The CDR3 is 14 amino acids. From germline, CDR1 is SNHLY and CDR2 FYNNEI. General study findings and limits: The estimate shows that only approximately 6.6% of tumor T cells were covered for alpha and about 12% for beta chains. Tracking of tumor mutation counts was seen in expanded intratumoral alpha and beta TCR counts.

This clonotype was counted at least ten times. Its antigen is undetermined. Sequencing was performed on lung tumor tissue, taken at surgery. The chain is built from TRBV2 and TRBJ2-2; D may be TRBD2 (5 bases). The TCR sequence derives from a male donor with early-stage non-small cell lung cancer. The CDR3 DNA reads TGTGCCAGCCTGCTAGCTTTAAACACCGGGGAGCTGTTTTTT. It codes for CASLLALNTGELFF.